The source of this T cell receptor beta chain is a study of response to subunit inactivated influenza vaccine (dated by TCRdb to the late 2010s). For the wider study: The study used deep quantitative T cell receptor repertoire profiling to track responses to a trivalent subunit inactivated influenza vaccine. Overall results and qualifications from the work: It was suggested by the authors that each seasonal influenza vaccination may recruit only a limited number of new T cells.

Library method: RT-PCR. Sequencing was carried out with an Illumina HiSeq 2500. TCRdb ran its own pipeline on the public reads, namely fastp trimming at Q25 and MiXCR clone calling, and kept in-frame beta chains. Under each unique CDR3 protein, matching rows form one entry showing the most common genes and DNA. The sample has about 310,000 distinct CDR3 sequences on record, around 22% of them singletons. The ten largest account for over 9% of the sample. According to the germline V gene, CDR1 reads MNHNS and CDR2 reads SASEGT. The cysteine opens and the phenylalanine closes a CDR3 of 14 amino acids. The kept DNA is CDR3 alone, 42 bases in frame from the first base. V ends up 4 bases short and J 5 bases short, with an unmatched junction base count of 4. Points on this clonotype: Its antigen specificity is not known. No quality values exist for individual bases; no much larger clone is one base distant.

This chain joins TRBV6-1 to TRBJ2-2; 7 of the junction bases match TRBD2. The source is a man between 50 and 70 years old who received an inactivated influenza vaccine. Donor details come from another sample of the same person, matched by shared clones. Sample: PBMCs from blood, taken approximately 22 months after vaccination. The DNA sequence is TGTGCCAGCAGTGCTGGGAGGGCGACCGGGGAGCTGTTTTTT. Translated, this is CASSAGRATGELFF.